This T cell receptor beta chain was retrieved from a study of T cells after yellow fever vaccination. In this sample, this clonotype turned up many times. MiXCR, applied by TCRdb to the 5' RACE reads, yields one record per CDR3 protein. The sample holds approximately 10,000 distinct CDR3 sequences; 5.8% are singletons and the top ten take about 0.92%. Germline V gene data show CDR1 as DFQATT and CDR2 as SNEGSKA (reference sequence). CDR3 length equals 16 residues. Unmatched junction bases numbered 12, after V lost 4 bases and J lost 6 bases. Specimen: PBMCs, either bulk or a sorted T-cell subset (CD4+, CD8+, memory, or dextramer-sorted; not recorded which), collected on the day of the yellow fever booster vaccination. The chain joins TRBV20-1 to TRBJ1-6; 7 bases agree with TRBD1. This receptor was obtained from a man aged 30-40 years who received the YFV17D yellow fever vaccine. The CDR3 sequence is CSANQGGSLGNSPLHF. CDR3 coding DNA: TGCAGTGCTAACCAGGGGGGTTCATTGGGTAATTCACCCCTCCACTTT.